This section outlines one T cell receptor (beta chain) sequence together with its context. The sample belongs to a study of blood T cell repertoires in COVID-19. Looking at the study overall: PBMCs, B-cell-depleted T cells, or T cells were the source of the cDNA or gDNA that made up the material.

The CDR3 extends over 15 amino acids. The V gene's germline CDR1 is KGHDR and CDR2 SFDVKD. Trimming removed 7 bases at V and 4 bases at J, with 16 bases between. Per the original data handling: Estimates of nucleated cell counts were drawn from the amplification of reference gene primers. Method: immunoSEQ multiplex PCR; TCRdb's copy keeps in-frame clones and lacks some. The DNA gave D and trimming, while V, J and clone size come from that table. The sample has about 240,000 clones; about four fifths are singletons. The specimen was peripheral blood. The origin of this receptor is a woman older than 75 with acute or convalescent COVID-19. This chain uses TRBV24-1 with TRBJ2-1, with D maybe TRBD2 (6 bases). DNA for the CDR3: TGTGCCACCAGCGGGGAGGAGGACCGATACAATGAGCAGTTCTTC. Its translation: CATSGEEDRYNEQFF.